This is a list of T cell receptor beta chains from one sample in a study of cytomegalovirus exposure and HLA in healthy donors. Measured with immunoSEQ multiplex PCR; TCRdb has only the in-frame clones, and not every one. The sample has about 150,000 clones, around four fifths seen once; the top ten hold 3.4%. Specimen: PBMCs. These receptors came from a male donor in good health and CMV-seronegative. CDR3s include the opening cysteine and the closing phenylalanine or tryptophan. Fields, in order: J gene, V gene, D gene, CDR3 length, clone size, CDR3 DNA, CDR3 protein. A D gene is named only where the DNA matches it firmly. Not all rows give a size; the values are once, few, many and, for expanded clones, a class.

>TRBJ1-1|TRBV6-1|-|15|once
TGTGCCAGCAGGATACTCGCGGAGTTGAACACTGAAGCTTTCTTT
CASRILAELNTEAFF
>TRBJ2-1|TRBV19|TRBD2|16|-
TGTGCCAGTAGTTCGGTAGCGGGAGCCCTCTACAATGAGCAGTTCTTC
CASSSVAGALYNEQFF
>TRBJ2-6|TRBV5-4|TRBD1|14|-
TGTGCCAGCCGACAGGGAACTGGGGCCAACGTCCTGACTTTC
CASRQGTGANVLTF
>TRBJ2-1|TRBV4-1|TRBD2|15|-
TGCGCCAGCAGTCAAACTAGCGGACCTTACAATGAGCAGTTCTTC
CASSQTSGPYNEQFF
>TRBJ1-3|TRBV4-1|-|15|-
TGCGCCAGCAGACCAGACGGACTCAGGTCCGACACCATATATTTT
CASRPDGLRSDTIYF
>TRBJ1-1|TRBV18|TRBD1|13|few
TGTGCCAGCTCGGGACAGGTGAACACTGAAGCTTTCTTT
CASSGQVNTEAFF
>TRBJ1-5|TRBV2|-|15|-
TGTGCCAGCAGTGATTCGGAGTATAGCAATCAGCCCCAGCATTTT
CASSDSEYSNQPQHF
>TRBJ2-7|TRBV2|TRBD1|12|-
TGTGCCAGCAGTCGGGACAGGGGACAGCAGTACTTC
CASSRDRGQQYF
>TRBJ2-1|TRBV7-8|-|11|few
TGTGCCAGCCTAACCTACAATGAGCAGTTCTTC
CASLTYNEQFF
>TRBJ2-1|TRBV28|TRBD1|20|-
TGTGCCAGCAGTTTACGAGGACAGGGGGCAGGGTTAAGGTCCTACAATGAGCAGTTCTTC
CASSLRGQGAGLRSYNEQFF
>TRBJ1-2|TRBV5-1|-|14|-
TGCGCCAGCGGACATGCACAGGGAGAGGGTGGCTACACCTTC
CASGHAQGEGGYTF
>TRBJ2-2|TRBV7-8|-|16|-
TGTGCCAGCAGTTTTAGCATCTTACAGAACACCGGGGAGCTGTTTTTT
CASSFSILQNTGELFF
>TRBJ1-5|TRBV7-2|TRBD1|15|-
TGTGCCAGCAGCCCAGACAGGGGTAGAATACAGCCCCAGCATTTT
CASSPDRGRIQPQHF
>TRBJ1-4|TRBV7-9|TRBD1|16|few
TGTGCCAGCAGCTTAGGAGGACAGGGGGTTAATGAAAAACTGTTTTTT
CASSLGGQGVNEKLFF
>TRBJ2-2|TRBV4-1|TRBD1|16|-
TGCGCCAGCAGCCATGACAGGGGCCCCAGCGCCGGGGAGCTGTTTTTT
CASSHDRGPSAGELFF
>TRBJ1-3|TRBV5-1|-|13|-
TGCGCCAGCAGCCCCCAGATTGGAAACACCATATATTTT
CASSPQIGNTIYF
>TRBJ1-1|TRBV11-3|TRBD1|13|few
TGTGCCAGCAGCTTCGGGACAGGATCTGAAGCTTTCTTT
CASSFGTGSEAFF
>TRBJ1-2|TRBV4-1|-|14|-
TGCGCCAGCAGCCAAGAGCGGGCCGGCTATGGCTACACCTTC
CASSQERAGYGYTF
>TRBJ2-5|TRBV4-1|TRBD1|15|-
TGCGCCAGCAGCCAAGATGAACAGGGGGCTGAGACCCAGTACTTC
CASSQDEQGAETQYF
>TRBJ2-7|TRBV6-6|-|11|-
TGTGGTACTTTAGGGGGCTACGAGCAGTACTTC
CGTLGGYEQYF
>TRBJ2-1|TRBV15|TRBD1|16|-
TGTGCCACCAGCAGACCCAATCGACAGGGGCTCGACAATCGGTTCTTC
CATSRPNRQGLDNRFF
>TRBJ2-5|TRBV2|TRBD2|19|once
TGTGCCAGCAGGGACGTCCGGCTAGCGGGGGGATTTTCCAAAGAGACCCAGTACTTC
CASRDVRLAGGFSKETQYF
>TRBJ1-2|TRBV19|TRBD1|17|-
TGTGCCAGTTCAACCGGGACAGCGACTCTTTCTAACTATGGCTACACCTTC
CASSTGTATLSNYGYTF
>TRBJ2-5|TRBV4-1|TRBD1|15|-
TGCGCCAGCAGCCAACGGGACAGTCGGCAAGAGACCCAGTACTTC
CASSQRDSRQETQYF
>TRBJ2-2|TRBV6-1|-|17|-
TGTGCCAGCAGTGAAGAATTACGACAGGCCGGCACCGGGGAGCTGTTTTTT
CASSEELRQAGTGELFF
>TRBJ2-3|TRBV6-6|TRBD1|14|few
TGTGCCAGCACCGGGACAGGGGGCAGGGATACGCAGTATTTT
CASTGTGGRDTQYF
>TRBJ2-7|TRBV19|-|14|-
TGTGCCAGTAGCCTCCGGGACATCTCCTACGAGCAGTACTTC
CASSLRDISYEQYF
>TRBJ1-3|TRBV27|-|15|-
TGTGCCAGCAGTTCCCTAGGAATCTCTGGAAACACCATATATTTT
CASSSLGISGNTIYF
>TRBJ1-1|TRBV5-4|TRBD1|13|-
TGTGCCAGCAGCGCTGACAGGGAGTCAGAAGCTTTCTTT
CASSADRESEAFF
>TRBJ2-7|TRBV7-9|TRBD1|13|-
TGTGCCAGCAGCTTAGCGTCAGGGGGCGAGCAGTACTTC
CASSLASGGEQYF
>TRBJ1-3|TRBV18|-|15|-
TGTGCCAGCTCACCACCATCCGGGGCTGGAAACACCATATATTTT
CASSPPSGAGNTIYF
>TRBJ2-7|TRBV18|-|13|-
TGTGCCAGCTCACCGACTGGGTTGGACGAGCAGTACTTC
CASSPTGLDEQYF
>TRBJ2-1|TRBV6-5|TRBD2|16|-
TGTGCCAGCAGTTACTCTACCGGGGGGATATACAATGAGCAGTTCTTC
CASSYSTGGIYNEQFF
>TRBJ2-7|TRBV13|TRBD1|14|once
TGTGCCAGCAGCCACGGACAGGGGGCCTACGAGCAGTACTTC
CASSHGQGAYEQYF
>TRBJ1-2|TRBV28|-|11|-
TGTGGGGCCCTAGCCAACTATGGCTACACCTTC
CGALANYGYTF
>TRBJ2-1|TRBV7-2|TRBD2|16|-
TGTGCCAGCAGCTCTCCTGGACTAGCAACCTACAATGAGCAGTTCTTC
CASSSPGLATYNEQFF
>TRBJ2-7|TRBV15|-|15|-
TGTGCCACCAGCAGAGACCAGGGGGAGGTCTACGAGCAGTACTTC
CATSRDQGEVYEQYF
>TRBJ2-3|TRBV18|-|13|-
TGTGCCAGCTCACCACAGCGGACAGATACGCAGTATTTT
CASSPQRTDTQYF
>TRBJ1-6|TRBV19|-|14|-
TGTGCCAGTAGCCTCGGGGTCCGGAATTCACCCCTCCACTTT
CASSLGVRNSPLHF
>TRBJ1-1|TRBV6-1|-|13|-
TGTGCCAGTCTATTGGAGCTAGACAGGTTGGCTTTCTTT
CASLLELDRLAFF
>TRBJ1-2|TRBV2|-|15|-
TGTGCCAGCAGGACAGAACAGGGCCTTAGCTATGGCTACACCTTC
CASRTEQGLSYGYTF
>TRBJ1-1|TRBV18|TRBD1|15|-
TGTGCCAGCTCACTACAGGGGGGTATGAACACTGAAGCTTTCTTT
CASSLQGGMNTEAFF
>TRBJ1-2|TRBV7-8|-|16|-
TGTGCCAGCACCCGTTCCGGACAGCCGGGCATCTATGGCTACACCTTC
CASTRSGQPGIYGYTF
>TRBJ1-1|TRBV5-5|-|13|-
TGTGCCAGCAGCCCGCAGATGAACACTGAAGCTTTCTTT
CASSPQMNTEAFF
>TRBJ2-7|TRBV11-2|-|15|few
TGTGCCAGCAGCTTACCACGGACTGGTTCCTACGAGCAGTACTTC
CASSLPRTGSYEQYF
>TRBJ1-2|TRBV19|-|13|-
TGTGCCAGTCGGCCCGACAGTAACTATGGCTACACCTTC
CASRPDSNYGYTF
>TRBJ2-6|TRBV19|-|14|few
TGTGCCAGCAAGGACAGCTCTGGGGCCAACGTCCTGACTTTC
CASKDSSGANVLTF
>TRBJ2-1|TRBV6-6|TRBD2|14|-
TGTGCCAGCAGTTGGGAGGGCTCCTACAATGAGCAGTTCTTC
CASSWEGSYNEQFF
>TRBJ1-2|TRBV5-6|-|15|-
TGTGCCAGCAGCTTGATGGAGGGAAAGAACTATGGCTACACCTTC
CASSLMEGKNYGYTF
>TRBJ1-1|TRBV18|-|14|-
TGTGCCAGCTCACCAGTTTTCGGGAACACTGAAGCTTTCTTT
CASSPVFGNTEAFF
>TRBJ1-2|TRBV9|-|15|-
TGTGCCAGCAGCCCACGTCGGACAGATTATTATGGCTACACCTTC
CASSPRRTDYYGYTF
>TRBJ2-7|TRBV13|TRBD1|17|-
TGTGCCAGCAGCTTATCCCTGCCAGCCGGACAGGGAATCGAGCAGTACTTC
CASSLSLPAGQGIEQYF
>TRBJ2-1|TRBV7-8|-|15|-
TGTGCCAGCAGCTTTAGGAGGGCCACCTACAATGAGCAGTTCTTC
CASSFRRATYNEQFF
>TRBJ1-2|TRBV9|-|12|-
TGTGCCAGCTCTAAAGGGGACTATGGCTACACCTTC
CASSKGDYGYTF
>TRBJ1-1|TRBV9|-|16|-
TGTGCCAGCAGCCGCGGATCGGGACATACGAACACTGAAGCTTTCTTT
CASSRGSGHTNTEAFF
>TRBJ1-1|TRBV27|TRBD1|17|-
TGTGCCAGCAGTTTATTGGGCATGACAGGGGTAGGAACTGAAGCTTTCTTT
CASSLLGMTGVGTEAFF
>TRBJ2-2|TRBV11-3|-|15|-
TGTGCCAGCATGAAATCGGGGGTGAACACCGGGGAGCTGTTTTTT
CASMKSGVNTGELFF